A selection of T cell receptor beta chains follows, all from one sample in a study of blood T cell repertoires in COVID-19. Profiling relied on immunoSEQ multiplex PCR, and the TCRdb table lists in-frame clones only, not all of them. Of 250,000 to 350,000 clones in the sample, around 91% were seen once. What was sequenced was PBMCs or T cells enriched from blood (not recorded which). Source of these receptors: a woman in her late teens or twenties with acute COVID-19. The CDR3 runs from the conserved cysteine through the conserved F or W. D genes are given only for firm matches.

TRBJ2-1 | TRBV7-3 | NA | CASSLMQGGSYNEQFF
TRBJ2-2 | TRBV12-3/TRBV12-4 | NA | CASSERNTGELFF
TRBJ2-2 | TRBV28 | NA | CASSSGIGTGELFF
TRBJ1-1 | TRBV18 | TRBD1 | CASSPLDRVATEAFF
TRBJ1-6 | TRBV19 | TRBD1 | CASSIGGTGGRLSYNSPLHF
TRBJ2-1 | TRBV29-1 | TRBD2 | CSVLTSFNEQFF
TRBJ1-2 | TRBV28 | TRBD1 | CASSGGDRAYGYTF
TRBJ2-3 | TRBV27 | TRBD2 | CASSLWRERDTQYF
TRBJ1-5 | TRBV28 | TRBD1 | CASSLLTGGMSNQPQHF
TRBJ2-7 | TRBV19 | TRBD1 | CARLTDRENYEQYF
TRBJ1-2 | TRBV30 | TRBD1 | CAWIGQGTGGYTF
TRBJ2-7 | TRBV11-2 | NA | CASSLAGKDYEQYF
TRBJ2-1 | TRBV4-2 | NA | CASSQAGGLAVEQFF
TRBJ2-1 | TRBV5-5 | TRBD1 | CASRGQGGYNEQFF
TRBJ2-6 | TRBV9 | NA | CASSVGVSGANVLTF
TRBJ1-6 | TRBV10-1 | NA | CASSAEGVSSPLHF
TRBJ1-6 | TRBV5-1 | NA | CASSKLRETYNSPLHF
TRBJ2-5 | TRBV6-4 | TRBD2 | CASSGPGGPYQETQYF
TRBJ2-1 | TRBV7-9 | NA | CASSSPQGGIHEQFF
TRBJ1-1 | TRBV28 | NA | CTSSLYSPNTEAFF
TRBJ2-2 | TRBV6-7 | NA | CASSYQGSVAHTGELFF
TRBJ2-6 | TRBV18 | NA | CASSPNPAGRGTGANVLTF
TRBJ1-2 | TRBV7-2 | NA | CASSSRGSNYGYTF
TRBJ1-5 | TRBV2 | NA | CASRMETGGNQPQHF